These 13 T cell receptor beta chains share one sample of origin, sequenced in a study of blood T cells in healthy people across ages. Using a J-beta primer mix together with a sample-barcoded 5' primer, a second PCR was run for roughly 6 to 11 cycles. MiXCR, applied by TCRdb to the 5' RACE reads, yields one record per CDR3 protein. The repertoire holds 1.5 million to 2 million distinct CDR3 sequences, roughly 30% seen once, with about 7.7% in the top ten. Material for sequencing was blood. These receptors were obtained from a woman aged 25-40 years in good health.

The gene calls are TRBV5-1 and TRBJ1-5; the D is unclear. Trimming left V 4 bases short and J 5 bases short, with 13 bases between. The CDR3 has 14 amino acids. The germline V gene encodes CDR1 SGHRS and CDR2 YFSETQ. CDR3 amino acids: CASSQEGSDQPQHF. In nucleotides, the CDR3 is TGCGCCAGCAGCCAGGAAGGCAGCGATCAGCCCCAGCATTTT.

The sample holds many counts of this clonotype. This chain connects TRBV12-3 or TRBV12-4 to TRBJ2-1; D is unclear. The CDR3 is 14 amino acids. With 4 bases removed from V and 6 bases from J, the gap between germline ends came to 13 bases. CDR3 DNA: TGTGCCAGCAGTTCCAGTAGCCCTGTCAATGAGCAGTTCTTC. This sequence encodes CASSSSSPVNEQFF.

This clonotype was observed a handful of times. One end of the junction fails to match germline, which may point to a read error. The chain recombines TRBV27 with TRBJ1-2; 7 bases line up with TRBD1. The CDR3 spans 13 residues. CDR1 is MNHEY, CDR2 SMNVEV, per germline (reference sequence). In DNA form, the CDR3 reads TGTGCCGGCAGCCAAGGGACAGACTATGGCTACACCTTC. This translates into CAGSQGTDYGYTF.

This clonotype was seen repeatedly, ten times or more. V is TRBV19 and J is TRBJ2-1; TRBD2 aligns across 7 bases. Germline trimming cut 5 bases from V and 9 bases from J; bases unmatched to any gene: 10. The CDR3 runs 14 residues. Germline V CDR1 and CDR2: LNHDA, SQIVND (reference sequence). The CDR3 sequence: CASSSSGVGGEQFF. CDR3 coding DNA: TGTGCCAGTAGTTCGAGCGGGGTAGGTGGTGAGCAGTTCTTC.

The CDR3 region has the DNA TGTGCCAGCAGCCCCCGGGACTACGGTGAGACCCAGTACTTC. Protein product: CASSPRDYGETQYF. The chain couples TRBV12-3 or TRBV12-4 to TRBJ2-5; 7 nucleotides line up with TRBD2. CDR3 length: 14 amino acids. Germline trimming cut 6 bases from V and 5 bases from J; bases unmatched to any gene: 9.

This clonotype was seen more than once but under ten times. The chain couples TRBV5-1 to TRBJ2-3; TRBD1 agrees at 8 bases. The CDR3 consists of 15 residues. V was pared by 4 bases and J by 6 bases, with 10 bases of the junction left unmatched. Per germline, CDR1 SGHRS and CDR2 YFSETQ. In nucleotides, the CDR3 is TGCGCCAGCAGCCGTCGACAGGGGACCTCGGATACGCAGTATTTT. Its protein product is CASSRRQGTSDTQYF. Using reference TRBV5-1 and TRBJ2-3 for the parts outside the CDR3, the full variable domain is KAGVTQTPRYLIKTRGQQVTLSCSPISGHRSVSWYQQTPGQGLQFLFEYFSETQRNKGNFPGRFSGRQFSNSRSEMNVSTLELGDSALYLCASSRRQGTSDTQYFGPGTRLTVL.

This clonotype came up a few times. The V and J genes are TRBV12-3 or TRBV12-4 and TRBJ2-1, with 12 bases lining up with TRBD2. This CDR3 has 17 amino acids. V dropped 5 bases and J dropped 8; count of bases not matched to a gene: 13. CDR3 nucleotides: TGTGCCAGCAGTCTACTTATGACTAGCGGGAGAGGGGATGAGCAGTTCTTC. This sequence encodes CASSLLMTSGRGDEQFF.

The chain links TRBV5-5 to TRBJ2-1; D unclear. The V end was cut by 4 bases, the J end by 8 bases, with 10 bases between. The CDR3 is made up of 12 amino acids. CDR1 and CDR2 (germline): SGHKS, YYEKEE (reference sequence). CDR3 in amino acids: CASSQSLHEQFF. In DNA, the CDR3 is TGTGCCAGCAGCCAGAGCCTCCATGAGCAGTTCTTC.

This clonotype has at least ten counts. The V call is TRBV20-1, the J call TRBJ2-4; TRBD2 might be the D (5 bases). From germline, CDR1 is DFQATT and CDR2 SNEGSKA (reference sequence). Deletions cut 6 bases from V and 3 bases from J, with 12 bases between. The CDR3 has 13 amino acids. The CDR3 sequence is CSATTGVKNIQYF. The CDR3 DNA is TGCAGTGCCACGACCGGGGTCAAAAACATTCAGTACTTC.

V is TRBV29-1 and J is TRBJ2-1, with 7 nucleotides matching TRBD1. Germline assignment: CDR1 SQVTM and CDR2 ANQGSEA. Unmatched junction bases numbered 5, after V lost 3 bases and J lost 0 bases. The CDR3 has 15 residues. The CDR3 DNA reads TGCAGCGTTGACCTGACAGGGAGCTCCTACAATGAGCAGTTCTTC. Amino acid sequence: CSVDLTGSSYNEQFF.

The rearrangement links TRBV28 to TRBJ2-7; D unresolved. Germline CDR1 MDHEN, CDR2 SYDVKM. The CDR3 totals 14 residues. With 10 bases removed from V and 2 bases from J, the gap between germline ends came to 18 bases. For the CDR3, the DNA is TGTGCCACACAAAAAGGAACGGCACCCTACGAGCAGTACTTC. It is translated as CATQKGTAPYEQYF.

This chain joins TRBV6-4 and TRBJ2-7; 7 bases align to TRBD2. CDR3 size: 17 residues. Trimming removed 6 bases from V and 4 bases from J; junction bases left unmatched: 18. In germline, CDR1 is MRHNA, CDR2 SNTAGT. CDR3 amino acids: CASRAPPVGGKGYEQYF. The CDR3 DNA reads as TGTGCCAGCAGAGCCCCCCCCGTGGGGGGGAAAGGTTACGAGCAGTACTTC.

This clonotype came up many times. The CDR3 loop reads CARSWGPGSWEQYF. The CDR3 bases are TGCGCCAGGTCTTGGGGACCGGGGTCGTGGGAGCAGTACTTC. This rearrangement joins TRBV5-1 to TRBJ2-7; the D gene could be TRBD1 or TRBD2 (5 bases each). Germline V gene sequence: CDR1 SGHRS, CDR2 YFSETQ. The CDR3 has 14 residues. Trimming shortened V by 8 bases and J by 7 bases, and 22 bases separated the two germline ends.